The clone carrying this T cell receptor beta chain came up a few times. Its specificity is unknown. The germline V gene has CDR1 SEHNR and CDR2 FQNEAQ (reference sequence). The CDR3 loop spans 11 amino acids. V was trimmed by 5 bases and J by 4 bases, leaving 5 bases between them. These data are taken from a study of blood T cells in healthy people across ages. Findings and limits, study-wide: Higher diversity, along with more naive CD4+ cells, distinguished long-lived donors from aged donors.

Alongside a J-beta primer mix, a sample-barcoded 5' primer served in a second PCR lasting 7 to 11 cycles. TCRdb ran MiXCR on the 5' RACE reads and lists one entry per CDR3 protein. Of about 1.8 million distinct CDR3 sequences in the sample, roughly 49% are singletons; the top ten hold roughly 2.1%. This sequence joins TRBV7-9 and TRBJ1-1; D is unclear. This receptor was taken from a woman between 40 and 50 years old in good health. What was sequenced was blood. CDR3 DNA sequence: TGTGCCAGCAGCGCCAGCACTGAAGCTTTCTTT. It translates to CASSASTEAFF. The complete variable domain, with remaining parts taken from reference TRBV7-9 and TRBJ1-1, reads DTGVSQNPRHKITKRGQNVTFRCDPISEHNRLYWYRQTLGQGPEFLTYFQNEAQLEKSRLLSDRFSAERPKGSFSTLEIQRTEQGDSAMYLCASSASTEAFFGQGTRLTVV.